This T cell receptor beta chain was captured by sequencing in a study of blood T cell repertoires in COVID-19. The table came from immunoSEQ multiplex PCR; TCRdb's copy has only in-frame clones and leaves some out. This repertoire shows about 60,000 clones, about 90% found once; its top ten account for more than 4.5%. From germline, CDR1 is MNHEY and CDR2 SVGAGI. CDR3 length: 12 residues. V was trimmed by 10 bases and J by 5 bases, leaving 12 bases between them. This sequence joins TRBV6-5 and TRBJ1-3; the D gene is possibly TRBD1 (5 bases). The sample consisted of peripheral blood. The sequence came from a man aged 55-75 years with acute or convalescent COVID-19. The CDR3, as DNA: TGTGCCACCCAGGGTAATAGAAACACCATATATTTT. It yields the protein CATQGNRNTIYF.